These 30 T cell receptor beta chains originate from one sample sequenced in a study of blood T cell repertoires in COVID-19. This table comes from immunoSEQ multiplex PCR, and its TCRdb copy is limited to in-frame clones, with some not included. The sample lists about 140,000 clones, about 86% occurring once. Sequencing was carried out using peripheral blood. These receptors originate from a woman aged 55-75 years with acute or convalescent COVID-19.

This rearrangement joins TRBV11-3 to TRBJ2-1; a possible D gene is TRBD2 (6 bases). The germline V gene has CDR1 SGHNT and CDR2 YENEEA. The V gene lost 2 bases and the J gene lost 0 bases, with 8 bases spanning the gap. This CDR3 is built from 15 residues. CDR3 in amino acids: CASSLRAGSYNEQFF. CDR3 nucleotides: TGTGCCAGCAGCTTACGAGCGGGCTCCTACAATGAGCAGTTCTTC. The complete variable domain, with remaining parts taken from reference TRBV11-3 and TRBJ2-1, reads EAGVVQSPRYKIIEKKQPVAFWCNPISGHNTLYWYLQNLGQGPELLIRYENEEAVDDSQLPKDRFSAERLKGVDSTLKIQPAELGDSAVYLCASSLRAGSYNEQFFGPGTRLTVL.

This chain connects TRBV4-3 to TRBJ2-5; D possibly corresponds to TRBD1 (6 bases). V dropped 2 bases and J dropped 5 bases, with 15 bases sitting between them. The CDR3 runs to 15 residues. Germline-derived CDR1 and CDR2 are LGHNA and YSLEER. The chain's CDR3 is CASSQHRAPMETQYF. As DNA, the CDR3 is TGCGCCAGCAGCCAACACAGGGCTCCGATGGAGACCCAGTACTTC.

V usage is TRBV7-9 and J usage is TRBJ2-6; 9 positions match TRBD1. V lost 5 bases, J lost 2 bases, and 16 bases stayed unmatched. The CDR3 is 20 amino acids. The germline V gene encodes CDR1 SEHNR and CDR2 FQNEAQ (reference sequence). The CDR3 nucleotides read TGTGCCAGCAGCACTTCCCCGGGACAGGGAGCTCGCCCTGGGGCCAACGTCCTGACTTTC. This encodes CASSTSPGQGARPGANVLTF.

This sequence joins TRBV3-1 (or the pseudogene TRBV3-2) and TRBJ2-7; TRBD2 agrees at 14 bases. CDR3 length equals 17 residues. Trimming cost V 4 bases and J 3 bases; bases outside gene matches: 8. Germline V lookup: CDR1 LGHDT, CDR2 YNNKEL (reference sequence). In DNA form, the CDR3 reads TGTGCCAGCAGCCCCTGGACTAGCGGGGGGACTCTCTACGAGCAGTACTTC. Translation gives CASSPWTSGGTLYEQYF.

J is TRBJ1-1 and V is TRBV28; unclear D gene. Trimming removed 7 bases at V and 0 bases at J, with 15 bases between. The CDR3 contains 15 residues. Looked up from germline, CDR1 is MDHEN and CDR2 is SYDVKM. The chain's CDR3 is CASTVSHGMNTEAFF. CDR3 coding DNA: TGTGCCAGCACCGTATCACACGGGATGAACACTGAAGCTTTCTTT.

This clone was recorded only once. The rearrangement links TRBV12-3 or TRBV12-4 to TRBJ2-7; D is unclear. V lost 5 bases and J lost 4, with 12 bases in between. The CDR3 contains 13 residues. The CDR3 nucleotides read TGTGCCAGCAGTGGTGGCCTCTTATACGAGCAGTACTTC. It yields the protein CASSGGLLYEQYF.

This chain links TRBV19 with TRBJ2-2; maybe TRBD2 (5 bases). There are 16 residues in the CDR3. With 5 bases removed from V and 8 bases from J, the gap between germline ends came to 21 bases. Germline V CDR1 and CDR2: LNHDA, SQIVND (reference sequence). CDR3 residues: CASSGPSLERVGELFF. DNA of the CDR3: TGTGCCAGTAGTGGCCCATCCCTGGAGAGGGTAGGGGAGCTGTTTTTT.

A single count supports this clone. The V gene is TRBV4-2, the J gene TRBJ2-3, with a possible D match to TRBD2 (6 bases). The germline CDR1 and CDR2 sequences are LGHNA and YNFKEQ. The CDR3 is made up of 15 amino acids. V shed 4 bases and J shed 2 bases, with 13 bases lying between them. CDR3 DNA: TGTGCCAGCAGCCCGGGACTTGGGAACACAGATACGCAGTATTTT. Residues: CASSPGLGNTDTQYF.

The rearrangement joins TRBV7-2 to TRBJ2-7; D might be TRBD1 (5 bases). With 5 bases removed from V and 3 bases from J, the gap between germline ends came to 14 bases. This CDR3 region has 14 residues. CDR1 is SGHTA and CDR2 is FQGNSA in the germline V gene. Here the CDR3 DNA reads TGTGCCAGCAGCGGCTATCCCAGGGACTACGAGCAGTACTTC. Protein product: CASSGYPRDYEQYF. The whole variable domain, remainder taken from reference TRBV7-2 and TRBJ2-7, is GAGVSQSPSNKVTEKGKDVELRCDPISGHTALYWYRQSLGQGLEFLIYFQGNSAPDKSGLPSDRFSAERTGGSVSTLTIQRTQQEDSAVYLCASSGYPRDYEQYFGPGTRLTVT.

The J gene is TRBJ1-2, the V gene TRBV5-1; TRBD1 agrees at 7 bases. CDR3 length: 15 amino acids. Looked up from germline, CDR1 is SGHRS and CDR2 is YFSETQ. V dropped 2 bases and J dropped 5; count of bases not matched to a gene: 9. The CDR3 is CASSFATGVDYGYTF. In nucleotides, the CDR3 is TGCGCCAGCAGCTTCGCAACAGGGGTAGATTATGGCTACACCTTC.

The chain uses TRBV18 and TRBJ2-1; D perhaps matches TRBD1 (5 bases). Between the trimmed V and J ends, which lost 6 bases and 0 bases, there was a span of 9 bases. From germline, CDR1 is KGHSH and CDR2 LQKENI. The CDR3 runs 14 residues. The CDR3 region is CASSDSFSYNEQFF. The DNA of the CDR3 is TGTGCCAGCTCCGACAGTTTCTCCTACAATGAGCAGTTCTTC.

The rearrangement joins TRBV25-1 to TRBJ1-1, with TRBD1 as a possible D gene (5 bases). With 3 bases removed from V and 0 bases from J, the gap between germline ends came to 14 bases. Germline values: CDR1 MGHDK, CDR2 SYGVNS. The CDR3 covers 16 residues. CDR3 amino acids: CASSDQGPSMNTEAFF. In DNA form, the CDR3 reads TGTGCCAGCAGTGATCAGGGCCCCTCCATGAACACTGAAGCTTTCTTT.

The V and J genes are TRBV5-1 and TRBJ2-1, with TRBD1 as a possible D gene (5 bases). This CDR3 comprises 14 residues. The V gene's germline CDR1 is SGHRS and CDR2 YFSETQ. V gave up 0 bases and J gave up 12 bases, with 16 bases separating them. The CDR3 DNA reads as TGCGCCAGCAGCTTGGAGTCAGGGCCGGTGGGGCAGTTCTTC. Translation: CASSLESGPVGQFF.

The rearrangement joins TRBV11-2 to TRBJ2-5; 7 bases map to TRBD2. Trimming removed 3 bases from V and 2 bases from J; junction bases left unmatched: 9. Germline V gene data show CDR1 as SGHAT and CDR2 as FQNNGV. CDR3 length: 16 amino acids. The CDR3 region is CASSFSLAPVQETQYF. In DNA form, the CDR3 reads TGTGCCAGCAGCTTCTCACTAGCGCCGGTACAAGAGACCCAGTACTTC.

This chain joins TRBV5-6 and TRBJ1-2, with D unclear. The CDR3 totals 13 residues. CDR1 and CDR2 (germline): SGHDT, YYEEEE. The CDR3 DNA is TGTGCTACCTCGACAACGGGGTCCTATGGCTACACCTTC. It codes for CATSTTGSYGYTF.

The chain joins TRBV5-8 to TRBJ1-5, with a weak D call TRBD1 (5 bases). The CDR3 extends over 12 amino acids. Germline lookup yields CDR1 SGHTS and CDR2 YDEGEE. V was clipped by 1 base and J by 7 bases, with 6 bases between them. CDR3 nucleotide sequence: TGTGCCAGCAGCTTGTCAGGGCAGCCCCAGCATTTT. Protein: CASSLSGQPQHF.

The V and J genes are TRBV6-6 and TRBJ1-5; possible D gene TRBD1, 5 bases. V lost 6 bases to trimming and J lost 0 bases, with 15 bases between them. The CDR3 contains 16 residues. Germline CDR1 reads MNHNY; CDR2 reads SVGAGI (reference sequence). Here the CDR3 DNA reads TGTGCCAGCAGCACGTCCCGGGACTTTAGCAATCAGCCCCAGCATTTT. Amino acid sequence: CASSTSRDFSNQPQHF.

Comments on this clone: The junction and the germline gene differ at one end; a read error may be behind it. CDR3 DNA: TGTGCCAGCAGCTCCCGGGACAGGGATGGCTACATCTTC. This codes for CASSSRDRDGYIF. The chain is built from TRBV13 and TRBJ1-2; 9 positions agree with TRBD1. The CDR3 loop spans 13 amino acids. Germline lookup yields CDR1 PRHDT and CDR2 FYEKMQ (reference sequence).

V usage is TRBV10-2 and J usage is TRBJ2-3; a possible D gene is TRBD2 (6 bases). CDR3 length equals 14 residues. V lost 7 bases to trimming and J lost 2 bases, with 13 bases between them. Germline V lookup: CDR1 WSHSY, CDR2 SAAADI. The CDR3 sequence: CASIRGADTDTQYF. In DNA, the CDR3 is TGCGCCAGCATCCGCGGGGCAGACACAGATACGCAGTATTTT.

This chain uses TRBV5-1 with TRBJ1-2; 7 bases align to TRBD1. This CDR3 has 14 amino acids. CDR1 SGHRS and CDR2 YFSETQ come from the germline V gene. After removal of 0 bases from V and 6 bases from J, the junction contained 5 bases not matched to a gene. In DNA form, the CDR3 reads TGCGCCAGCAGCTTGGGACAGGGAGGCAATGGCTACACCTTC. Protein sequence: CASSLGQGGNGYTF.

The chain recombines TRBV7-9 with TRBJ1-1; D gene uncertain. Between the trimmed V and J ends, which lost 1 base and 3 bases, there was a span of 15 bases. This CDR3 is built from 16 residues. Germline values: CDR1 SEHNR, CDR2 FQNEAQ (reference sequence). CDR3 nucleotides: TGTGCCAGCAGCTTAGGGGGAGGTCGAACGGACACTGAAGCTTTCTTT. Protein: CASSLGGGRTDTEAFF.

The CDR3 nucleotides are TGTGCCAGCAGCGTGGACAGGCGGACTGAAGCTTTCTTT. This sequence encodes CASSVDRRTEAFF. The chain couples TRBV11-3 to TRBJ1-1; 7 bases match TRBD1. The CDR3 totals 13 residues. The J segment lost 5 bases and the V segment lost 5 bases, leaving 5 bases of the junction unmatched. Germline V lookup: CDR1 SGHNT, CDR2 YENEEA.

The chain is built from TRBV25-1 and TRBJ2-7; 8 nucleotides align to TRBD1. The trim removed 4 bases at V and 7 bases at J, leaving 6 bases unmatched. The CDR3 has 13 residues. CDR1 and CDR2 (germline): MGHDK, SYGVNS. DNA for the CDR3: TGTGCCAGCAGTGCTCAGGGGGCAAAAGAGCAGTACTTC. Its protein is CASSAQGAKEQYF.

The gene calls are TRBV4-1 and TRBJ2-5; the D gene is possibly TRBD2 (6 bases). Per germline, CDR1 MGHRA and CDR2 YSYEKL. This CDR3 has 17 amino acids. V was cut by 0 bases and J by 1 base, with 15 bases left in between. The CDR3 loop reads CASSQDPPGLIQETQYF. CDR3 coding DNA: TGCGCCAGCAGCCAAGATCCACCGGGACTCATCCAAGAGACCCAGTACTTC.

The CDR3: CASNTGPGGANGYTF. The CDR3 DNA sequence: TGTGCCAGCAACACTGGACCAGGGGGCGCGAATGGCTACACCTTC. The chain uses TRBV7-2 and TRBJ1-2, with TRBD1 matching over 8 bases. With 7 bases clipped from V and 6 bases from J, the junction kept 13 bases outside the gene matches. This CDR3 has 15 amino acids. Germline V lookup: CDR1 SGHTA, CDR2 FQGNSA.

The CDR3 region is CASSVDRGRTDEQFF. Here the CDR3 DNA reads TGTGCCAGCAGCGTAGACAGGGGGCGCACGGATGAGCAGTTCTTC. The rearrangement links TRBV7-9 to TRBJ2-1, with 10 bases identical to TRBD1. Germline V gene data show CDR1 as SEHNR and CDR2 as FQNEAQ (reference sequence). CDR3 length: 15 residues. Trimming took 5 bases from V and 8 from J; bases not matched to a gene: 9.

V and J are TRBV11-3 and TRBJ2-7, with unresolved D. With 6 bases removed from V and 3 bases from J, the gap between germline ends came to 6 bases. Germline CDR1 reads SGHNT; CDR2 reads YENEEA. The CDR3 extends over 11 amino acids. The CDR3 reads CASRQSYEQYF. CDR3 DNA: TGTGCCAGCAGACAGAGCTACGAGCAGTACTTC.

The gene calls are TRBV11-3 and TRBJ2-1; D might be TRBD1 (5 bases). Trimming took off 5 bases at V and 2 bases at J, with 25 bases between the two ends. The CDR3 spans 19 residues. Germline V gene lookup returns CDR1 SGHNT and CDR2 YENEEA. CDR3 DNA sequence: TGTGCCAGCAGCCCCTTTACGCAGGGATATCAAGAAGCCTACAATGAGCAGTTCTTC. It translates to CASSPFTQGYQEAYNEQFF.

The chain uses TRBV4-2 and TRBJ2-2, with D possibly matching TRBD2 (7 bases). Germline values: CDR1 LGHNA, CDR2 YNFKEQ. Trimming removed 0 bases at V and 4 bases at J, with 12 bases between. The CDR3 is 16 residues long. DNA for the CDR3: TGTGCCAGCAGCCAAGAGAGCGCGGGGGCCACCGGGGAGCTGTTTTTT. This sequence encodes CASSQESAGATGELFF.

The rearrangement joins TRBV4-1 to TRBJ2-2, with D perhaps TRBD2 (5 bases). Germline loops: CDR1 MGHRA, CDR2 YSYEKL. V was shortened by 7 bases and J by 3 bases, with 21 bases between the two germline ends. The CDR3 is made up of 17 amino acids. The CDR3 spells CASTSTMGPGYTGELFF. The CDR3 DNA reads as TGCGCCAGCACCTCGACAATGGGTCCGGGGTACACCGGGGAGCTGTTTTTT.